The 5 T cell receptor beta chains given below trace back to one sample, sequenced in a study of T cell responses to AZD1222 COVID-19 vaccine (dated by TCRdb to about 2021). The time point label of this sample denotes: baseline before first vaccination. The library was obtained by the immunoSEQ multiplex PCR assay. This is the immuneACCESS table as TCRdb keeps it, with only in-frame sequences that have V and J called. A part of the clones is gone; compared with another copy, unresolved V genes explain less than half, and the rest is unexplained. The sample table holds about 190,000 clones, of which approximately 90% were seen once. Of the sample, 0.99% falls within the top ten clones. The input for sequencing was peripheral blood, taken on day 0 of AZD1222 vaccination. The origin of the receptors is an adult in good health.

The rearrangement joins TRBV2 to TRBJ1-5, with D perhaps matching TRBD1 (6 bases). The germline gives CDR1 SNHLY, CDR2 FYNNEI. This CDR3 spans 15 amino acids. V was pared by 4 bases and J by 1 base, with 11 bases between. The CDR3 coding sequence is TGTGCCAGCAGTGCAGGGCAGGGGAGCAATCAGCCCCAGCATTTT. Protein product: CASSAGQGSNQPQHF.

This chain links TRBV6-2 or TRBV6-3 with TRBJ2-3; no definite D call. CDR3 length equals 16 residues. The V end was cut by 1 base, the J end by 1 base, with 12 bases between. The germline V gene has CDR1 MNHEY and CDR2 SVGEGT. CDR3 sequence reads: CASSYWVRWGTDTQYF. In DNA form, the CDR3 reads TGTGCCAGCAGTTACTGGGTGCGTTGGGGCACAGATACGCAGTATTTT.

The chain has TRBV7-2 and TRBJ2-3, with D perhaps matching TRBD2 (7 bases). CDR1 is SGHTA, CDR2 FQGNSA, per germline. Deletions cut 3 bases from V and 2 bases from J, with 12 bases between. This CDR3 comprises 15 residues. Here the CDR3 reads CASSFWRGHTDTQYF. The CDR3 DNA reads TGTGCCAGCAGCTTTTGGCGGGGGCACACAGATACGCAGTATTTT.

The gene calls are TRBV28 and TRBJ1-6; 9 bases map to TRBD1. The length of the CDR3 is 16 residues. V gave up 3 bases and J gave up 8 bases; unmatched junction bases: 8. Per the germline V gene, CDR1 is MDHEN and CDR2 is SYDVKM. This chain's CDR3 is CASSFPRQGVDSPLHF. The CDR3 bases are TGTGCCAGCAGTTTTCCTAGACAGGGGGTTGATTCACCCCTCCACTTT.

The J gene is TRBJ1-1, the V gene TRBV19; D not resolved. V shed 3 bases and J shed 3 bases, with 14 bases lying between them. CDR1 LNHDA and CDR2 SQIVND come from the germline V gene (reference sequence). The CDR3 contains 15 residues. CDR3 in DNA: TGTGCCAGTAGTATCACCCTATCTCCCGACACTGAAGCTTTCTTT. This encodes CASSITLSPDTEAFF.